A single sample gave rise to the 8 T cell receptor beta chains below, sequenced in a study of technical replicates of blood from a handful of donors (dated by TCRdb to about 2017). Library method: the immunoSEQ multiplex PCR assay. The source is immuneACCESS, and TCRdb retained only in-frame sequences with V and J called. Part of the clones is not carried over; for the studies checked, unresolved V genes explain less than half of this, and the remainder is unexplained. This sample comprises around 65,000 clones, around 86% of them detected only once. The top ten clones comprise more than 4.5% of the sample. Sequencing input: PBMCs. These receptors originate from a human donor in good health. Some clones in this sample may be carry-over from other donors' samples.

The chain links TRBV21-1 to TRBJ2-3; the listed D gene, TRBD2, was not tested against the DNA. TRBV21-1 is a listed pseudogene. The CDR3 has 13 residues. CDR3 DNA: TGTGCCCTCAGAGGAAAACGCACAGATACGCAGTATTTT. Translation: CALRGKRTDTQYF.

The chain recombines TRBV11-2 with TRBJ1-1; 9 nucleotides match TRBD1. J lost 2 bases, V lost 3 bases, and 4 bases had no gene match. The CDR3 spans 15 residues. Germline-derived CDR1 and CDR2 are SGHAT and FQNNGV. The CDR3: CASSLDRGINTEAFF. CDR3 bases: TGTGCCAGCAGCTTGGACAGGGGAATTAACACTGAAGCTTTCTTT.

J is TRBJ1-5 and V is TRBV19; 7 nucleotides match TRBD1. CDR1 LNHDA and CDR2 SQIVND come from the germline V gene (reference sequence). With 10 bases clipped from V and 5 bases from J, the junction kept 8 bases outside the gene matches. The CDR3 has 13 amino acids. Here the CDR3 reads CATWGRGYQPQHF. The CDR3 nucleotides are TGTGCCACCTGGGGCAGGGGGTATCAGCCCCAGCATTTT.

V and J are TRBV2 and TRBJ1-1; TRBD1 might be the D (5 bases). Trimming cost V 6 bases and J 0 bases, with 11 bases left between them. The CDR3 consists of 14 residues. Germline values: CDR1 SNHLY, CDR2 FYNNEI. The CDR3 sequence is CASRADTMNTEAFF. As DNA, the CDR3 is TGTGCCAGCAGGGCGGACACCATGAACACTGAAGCTTTCTTT.

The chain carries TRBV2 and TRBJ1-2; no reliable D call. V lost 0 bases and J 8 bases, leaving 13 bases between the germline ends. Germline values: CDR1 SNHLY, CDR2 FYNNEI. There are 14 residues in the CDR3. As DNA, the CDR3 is TGTGCCAGCAGTGAAGCTGGCGGAGCGGGAGGCTACACCTTC. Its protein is CASSEAGGAGGYTF.

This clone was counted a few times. The CDR3 bases are TGTGCCAGCAGCCCCCACAGCGGGGTCACGTTCGAGCAGTACTTC. Residues: CASSPHSGVTFEQYF. The chain couples TRBV7-2 to TRBJ2-7, with 7 bases that match TRBD2. In germline, CDR1 is SGHTA, CDR2 FQGNSA. The CDR3 loop spans 15 amino acids. The V segment lost 5 bases and the J segment 6 bases; nucleotides outside the gene matches: 13. Full variable domain (missing parts from reference TRBV7-2 and TRBJ2-7): GAGVSQSPSNKVTEKGKDVELRCDPISGHTALYWYRQSLGQGLEFLIYFQGNSAPDKSGLPSDRFSAERTGGSVSTLTIQRTQQEDSAVYLCASSPHSGVTFEQYFGPGTRLTVT.

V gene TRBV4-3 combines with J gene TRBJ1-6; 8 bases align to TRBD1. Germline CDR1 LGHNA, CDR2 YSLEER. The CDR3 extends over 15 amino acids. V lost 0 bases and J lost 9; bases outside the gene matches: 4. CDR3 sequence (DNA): TGCGCCAGCAGCCAAGATGTACAGGGGGTTTCACCCCTCCACTTT. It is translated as CASSQDVQGVSPLHF.

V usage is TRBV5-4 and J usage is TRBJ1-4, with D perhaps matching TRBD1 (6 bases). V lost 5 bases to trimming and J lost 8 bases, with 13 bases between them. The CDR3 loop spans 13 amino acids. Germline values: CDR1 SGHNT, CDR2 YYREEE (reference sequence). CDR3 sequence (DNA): TGTGCCAGCAGTCCGGTGAGGGGGGAAAAACTGTTTTTT. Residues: CASSPVRGEKLFF.